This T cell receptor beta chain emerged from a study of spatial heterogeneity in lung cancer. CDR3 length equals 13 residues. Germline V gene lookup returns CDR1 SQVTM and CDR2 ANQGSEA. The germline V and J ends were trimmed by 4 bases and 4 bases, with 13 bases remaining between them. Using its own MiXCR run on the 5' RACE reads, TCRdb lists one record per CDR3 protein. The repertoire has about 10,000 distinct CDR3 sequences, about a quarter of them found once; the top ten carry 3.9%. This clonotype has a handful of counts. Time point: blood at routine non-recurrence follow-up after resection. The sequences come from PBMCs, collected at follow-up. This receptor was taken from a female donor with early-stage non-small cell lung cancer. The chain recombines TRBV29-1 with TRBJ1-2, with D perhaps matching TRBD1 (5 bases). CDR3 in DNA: TGCAGCGTTGGCGAGGGGCGCGGCTATGGCTACACCTTC. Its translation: CSVGEGRGYGYTF.